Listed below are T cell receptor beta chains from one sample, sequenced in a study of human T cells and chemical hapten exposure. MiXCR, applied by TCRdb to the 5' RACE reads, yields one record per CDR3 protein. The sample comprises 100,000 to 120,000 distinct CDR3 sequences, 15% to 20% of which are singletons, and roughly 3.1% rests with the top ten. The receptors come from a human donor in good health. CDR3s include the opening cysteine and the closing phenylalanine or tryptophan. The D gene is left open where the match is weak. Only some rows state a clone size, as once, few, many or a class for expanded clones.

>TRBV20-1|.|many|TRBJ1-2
CSDHGYTF
TGCAGTGACCATGGCTACACCTTC
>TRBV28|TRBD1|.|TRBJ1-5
CASSLRQGAYQPQHF
TGTGCCAGCAGTTTGAGGCAGGGGGCGTATCAGCCCCAGCATTTT
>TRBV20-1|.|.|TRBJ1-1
CSARGRRGAKDTEAFF
TGCAGTGCTAGAGGGAGGAGGGGTGCTAAAGACACTGAAGCTTTCTTT
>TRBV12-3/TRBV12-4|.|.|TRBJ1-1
CASTIGPWGRAEAFF
TGTGCCAGCACCATAGGCCCGTGGGGCCGCGCTGAAGCTTTCTTT
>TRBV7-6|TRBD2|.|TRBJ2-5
CASSLAASGRKMETQYF
TGTGCCAGCAGCTTAGCGGCTAGCGGGAGGAAGATGGAGACCCAGTACTTC
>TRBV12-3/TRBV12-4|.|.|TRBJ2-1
CASSFHPQVSSYNEQFF
TGTGCCAGCAGTTTCCACCCACAGGTGAGCTCCTACAATGAGCAGTTCTTC
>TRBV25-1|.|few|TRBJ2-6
CASSRSSGANVLTF
TGTGCCAGCAGTAGGAGCTCTGGGGCCAACGTCCTGACTTTC
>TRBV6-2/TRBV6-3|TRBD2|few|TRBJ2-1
CASSYAGGPRNEQFF
TGTGCCAGCAGTTACGCGGGAGGGCCTCGAAATGAGCAGTTCTTC
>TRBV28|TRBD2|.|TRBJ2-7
CASRGTSGRDEQYF
TGTGCCAGCAGGGGGACTAGCGGGAGGGACGAGCAGTACTTC
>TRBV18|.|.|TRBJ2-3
CASSTRTASTDTQYF
TGTGCCAGCTCAACCCGGACGGCTAGCACAGATACGCAGTATTTT
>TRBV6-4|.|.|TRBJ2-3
CASSGVASDTQYF
TGTGCCAGCAGTGGTGTCGCCTCAGATACGCAGTATTTT
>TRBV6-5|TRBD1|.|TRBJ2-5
CASSYSGGRGETQYF
TGTGCCAGCAGTTACTCAGGGGGCCGAGGAGAGACCCAGTACTTC
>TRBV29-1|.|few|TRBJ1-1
CSVLTADTEAFF
TGCAGCGTTCTGACCGCAGACACTGAAGCTTTCTTT
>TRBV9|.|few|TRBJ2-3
CASSVGPVSTDTQYF
TGTGCCAGCAGCGTAGGTCCAGTAAGCACAGATACGCAGTATTTT
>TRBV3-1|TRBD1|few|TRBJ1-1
CASQNLHRGTEAFF
TGTGCCAGCCAAAACCTACACAGGGGGACTGAAGCTTTCTTT
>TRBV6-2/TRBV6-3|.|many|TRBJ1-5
CASSYEEVSQPQHF
TGTGCCAGCAGTTATGAGGAGGTCAGTCAGCCCCAGCATTTT
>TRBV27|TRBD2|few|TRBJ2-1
CASISISGRTNNEQFF
TGTGCCAGCATCTCTATTAGCGGGAGAACGAACAATGAGCAGTTCTTC
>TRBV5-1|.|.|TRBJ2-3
CASSSYRSTDTQYF
TGCGCCAGCAGCTCCTATAGGAGCACAGATACGCAGTATTTT
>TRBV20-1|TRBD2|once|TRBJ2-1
CSARTSDDEQFF
TGCAGTGCACGGACTAGCGACGATGAGCAGTTCTTC
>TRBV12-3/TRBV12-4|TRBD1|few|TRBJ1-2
CASIRDRGLGGYTF
TGTGCCAGCATCCGGGACAGGGGATTGGGCGGCTACACCTTC
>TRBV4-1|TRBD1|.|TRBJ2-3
CASSQDPGTGQSDTQYF
TGCGCCAGCAGCCAAGATCCCGGGACAGGGCAATCAGATACGCAGTATTTT
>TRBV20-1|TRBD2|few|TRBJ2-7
CSAVRTSSYEQYF
TGCAGTGCTGTCCGGACTAGCTCCTACGAGCAGTACTTC
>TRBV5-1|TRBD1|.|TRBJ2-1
CASSPTGTEQFF
TGCGCCAGCAGCCCGACAGGGACTGAGCAGTTCTTC
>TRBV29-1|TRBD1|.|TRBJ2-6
CSVARDGTGGSGANVLTF
TGCAGCGTCGCCAGGGACGGGACAGGAGGGTCTGGGGCCAACGTCCTGACTTTC
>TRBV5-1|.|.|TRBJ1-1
CASSLEAGVLSEAFF
TGCGCCAGCAGCTTGGAGGCCGGTGTGCTCTCTGAAGCTTTCTTT
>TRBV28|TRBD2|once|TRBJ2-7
CASTRLAGGTYEQYF
TGTGCCAGCACCAGACTAGCGGGAGGAACCTACGAGCAGTACTTC
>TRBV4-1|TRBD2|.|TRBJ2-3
CASSQDVMGLAGVTDTQYF
TGCGCCAGCAGCCAAGATGTAATGGGACTAGCGGGAGTCACAGATACGCAGTATTTT
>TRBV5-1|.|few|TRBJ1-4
CASSVDVPATNEKLFF
TGCGCCAGCAGCGTGGACGTACCTGCAACTAATGAAAAACTGTTTTTT
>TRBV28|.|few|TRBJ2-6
CASFSRGSGANVLTF
TGTGCCAGCTTCTCCCGGGGATCTGGGGCCAACGTCCTGACTTTC
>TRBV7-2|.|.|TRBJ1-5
CASSLGGFNQPQHF
TGTGCCAGCAGCTTAGGGGGATTCAATCAGCCCCAGCATTTT
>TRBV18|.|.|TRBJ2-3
CASSHNRSPTDTQYF
TGTGCCAGCTCGCATAACAGGTCCCCCACAGATACGCAGTATTTT
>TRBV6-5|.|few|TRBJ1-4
CASSLRPQGSPNEKLFF
TGTGCCAGCAGTTTACGACCACAGGGATCCCCTAATGAAAAACTGTTTTTT
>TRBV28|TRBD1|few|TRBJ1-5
CASSSPTGLSNQPQHF
TGTGCCAGCAGTTCCCCGACAGGGCTGAGCAATCAGCCCCAGCATTTT
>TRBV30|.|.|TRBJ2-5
CAWSRTIGETQYF
TGTGCCTGGAGTAGGACTATCGGGGAGACCCAGTACTTC
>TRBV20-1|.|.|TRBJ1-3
CSARARDGSSGNTIYF
TGCAGTGCTAGAGCGAGGGACGGCAGCTCTGGAAACACCATATATTTT
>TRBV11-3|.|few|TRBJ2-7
CASSLDRTYEQYF
TGTGCCAGCAGCTTAGATCGGACCTACGAGCAGTACTTC
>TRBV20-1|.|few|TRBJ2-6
CSAVTLGANVLTF
TGCAGTGCCGTGACGTTAGGGGCCAACGTCCTGACTTTC